What follows are 5 T cell receptor beta chains derived from one specimen sequenced in a study of blood T cell repertoires in COVID-19. Data came from immunoSEQ multiplex PCR; TCRdb stores just in-frame clones and leaves some out. The table lists 150,000 to 200,000 clones, around 89% of them singletons. The specimen was peripheral blood. These receptors originate from a human donor in a cohort sampled during active COVID-19.

The CDR3 here is CASSRDRYNQPQHF. CDR3 DNA sequence: TGCGCCAGCAGCCGAGACAGATACAATCAGCCCCAGCATTTT. This chain links TRBV4-3 with TRBJ1-5, with a weak D call TRBD1 (5 bases). Deletions cut 4 bases from V and 3 bases from J, with 10 bases between. The CDR3 has 14 residues. The germline V gene encodes CDR1 LGHNA and CDR2 YSLEER.

The rearrangement links TRBV28 to TRBJ1-1; 8 nucleotides line up with TRBD1. Germline CDR1 MDHEN, CDR2 SYDVKM. The V and J ends lost 8 bases and 6 bases, in that order; junction bases with no gene match: 5. The CDR3 contains 12 residues. DNA of the CDR3: TGTGCCAGCGGCAGGGGGCTCGCTGAAGCTTTCTTT. This codes for CASGRGLAEAFF.

The genes are TRBV5-4 and TRBJ2-3; 8 positions agree with TRBD2. Unmatched junction bases numbered 2, after V lost 8 bases and J lost 3 bases. This CDR3 is 12 amino acids long. CDR1 is SGHNT and CDR2 is YYREEE in the germline V gene (reference sequence). Written as DNA, the CDR3 is TGTGCCAGTAAGCGGGAGACAGATACGCAGTATTTT. Amino acid sequence: CASKRETDTQYF. Filled out from reference TRBV5-4 and TRBJ2-3, the complete variable domain reads ETGVTQSPTHLIKTRGQQVTLRCSSQSGHNTVSWYQQALGQGPQFIFQYYREEENGRGNFPPRFSGLQFPNYSSELNVNALELDDSALYLCASKRETDTQYFGPGTRLTVL.

This clone was seen just once. The chain uses TRBV19 and TRBJ2-3; D is uncertain. In germline, CDR1 is LNHDA, CDR2 SQIVND (reference sequence). The CDR3 extends over 14 amino acids. V was trimmed by 2 bases and J by 7 bases, leaving 13 bases between them. CDR3 in amino acids: CASSINSAQHTQYF. The CDR3 DNA sequence: TGTGCCAGTAGTATAAACAGTGCACAGCATACGCAGTATTTT.

The rearrangement links TRBV2 to TRBJ2-2; D might be TRBD1 (6 bases). Trimming shortened V by 1 base and J by 6 bases, and 9 bases separated the two germline ends. CDR1 and CDR2 from the germline V gene are SNHLY and FYNNEI. This CDR3 is built from 14 residues. CDR3 region: CASSEDRAAGELFF. In nucleotides, the CDR3 is TGTGCCAGCAGTGAAGACAGGGCGGCCGGGGAGCTGTTTTTT.